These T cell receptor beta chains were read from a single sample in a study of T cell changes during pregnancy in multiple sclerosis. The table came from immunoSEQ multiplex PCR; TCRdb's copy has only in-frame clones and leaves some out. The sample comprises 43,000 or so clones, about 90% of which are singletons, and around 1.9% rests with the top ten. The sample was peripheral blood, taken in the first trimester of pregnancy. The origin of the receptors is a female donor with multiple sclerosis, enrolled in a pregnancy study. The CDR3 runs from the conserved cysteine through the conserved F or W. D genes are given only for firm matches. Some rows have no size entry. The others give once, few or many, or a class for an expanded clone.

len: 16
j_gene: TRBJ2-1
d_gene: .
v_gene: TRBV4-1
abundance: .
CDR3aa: CASSQDWPGGGNEQFF
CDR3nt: TGCGCCAGCAGCCAAGATTGGCCCGGAGGCGGGAATGAGCAGTTCTTC

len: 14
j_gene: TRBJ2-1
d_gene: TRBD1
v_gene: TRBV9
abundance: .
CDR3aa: CASSAGQPYNEQFF
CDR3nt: TGTGCCAGCAGCGCGGGACAGCCCTACAATGAGCAGTTCTTC

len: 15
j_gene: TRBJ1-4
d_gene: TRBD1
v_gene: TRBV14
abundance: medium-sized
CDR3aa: CASSLRTGWNEKLFF
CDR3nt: TGTGCCAGCAGCTTGAGGACAGGGTGGAATGAAAAACTGTTTTTT

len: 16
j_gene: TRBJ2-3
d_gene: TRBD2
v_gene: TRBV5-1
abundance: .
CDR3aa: CASTGGSASSTDTQYF
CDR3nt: TGCGCCAGCACGGGGGGTAGCGCGTCTAGCACAGATACGCAGTATTTT

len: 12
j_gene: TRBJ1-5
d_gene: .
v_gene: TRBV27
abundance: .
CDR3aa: CASSSLNQPQHF
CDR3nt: TGTGCCAGCAGTTCGTTAAATCAGCCCCAGCATTTT

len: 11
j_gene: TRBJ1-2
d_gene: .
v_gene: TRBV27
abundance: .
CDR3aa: CASSRGYGYTF
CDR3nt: TGTGCCAGCAGTCGGGGCTATGGCTACACCTTC

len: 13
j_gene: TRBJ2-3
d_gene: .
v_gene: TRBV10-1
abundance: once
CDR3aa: CASSFAGSDTQYF
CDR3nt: TGCGCCAGCTCCTTTGCAGGGTCCGATACGCAGTATTTT

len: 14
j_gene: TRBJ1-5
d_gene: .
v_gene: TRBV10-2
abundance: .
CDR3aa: CASSESGRNQPQHF
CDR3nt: TGCGCCAGCAGTGAGTCGGGGAGAAATCAGCCCCAGCATTTT

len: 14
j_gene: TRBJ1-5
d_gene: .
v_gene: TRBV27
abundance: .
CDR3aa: CASSLSKFSQPQHF
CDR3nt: TGTGCCAGCAGTTTATCGAAGTTCAGTCAGCCCCAGCATTTT

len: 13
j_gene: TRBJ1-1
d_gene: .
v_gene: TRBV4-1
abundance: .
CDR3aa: CASSPRLGTEAFF
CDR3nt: TGCGCCAGCAGCCCCCGACTGGGCACTGAAGCTTTCTTT

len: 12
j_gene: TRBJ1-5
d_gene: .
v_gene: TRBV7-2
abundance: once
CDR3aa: CASSLIGQPQHF
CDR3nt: TGTGCCAGCAGCTTAATCGGTCAGCCCCAGCATTTT

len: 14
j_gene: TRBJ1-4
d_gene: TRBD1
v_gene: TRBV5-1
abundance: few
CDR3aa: CASSLGQGNEKLFF
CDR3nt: TGCGCCAGCAGCCTAGGACAGGGTAATGAAAAACTGTTTTTT

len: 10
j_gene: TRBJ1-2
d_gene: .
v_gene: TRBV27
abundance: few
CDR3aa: CASHLLQGTF
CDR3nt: TGTGCCAGCCACCTTCTACAGGGAACCTTC

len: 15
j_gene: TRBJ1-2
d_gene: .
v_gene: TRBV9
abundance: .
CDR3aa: CASSVGRGFNYGYTF
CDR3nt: TGTGCCAGCAGCGTAGGCAGGGGTTTCAACTATGGCTACACCTTC

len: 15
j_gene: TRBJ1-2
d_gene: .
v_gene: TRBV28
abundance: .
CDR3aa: CASISIGQTNYGYTF
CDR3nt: TGTGCCAGCATCTCCATCGGACAGACTAACTATGGCTACACCTTC

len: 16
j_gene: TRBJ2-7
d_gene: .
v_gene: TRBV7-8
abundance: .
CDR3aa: CASSLTRSRPAREQYF
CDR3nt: TGTGCCAGCAGTCTAACCCGGTCTAGACCTGCCCGCGAGCAGTACTTC

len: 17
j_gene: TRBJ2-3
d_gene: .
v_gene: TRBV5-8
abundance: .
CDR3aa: CASSLSRGARSTDTQYF
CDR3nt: TGTGCCAGCAGCTTGAGCCGGGGGGCGCGTAGCACAGATACGCAGTATTTT

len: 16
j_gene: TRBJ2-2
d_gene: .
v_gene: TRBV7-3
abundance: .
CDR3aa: CASSLIGRATTGELFF
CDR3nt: TGTGCCAGCAGCTTAATCGGCAGGGCGACCACCGGGGAGCTGTTTTTT

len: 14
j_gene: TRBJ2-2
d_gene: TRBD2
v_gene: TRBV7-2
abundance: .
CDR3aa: CASSYGLEFGELFF
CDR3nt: TGTGCCAGCAGCTACGGACTAGAGTTCGGGGAGCTGTTTTTT

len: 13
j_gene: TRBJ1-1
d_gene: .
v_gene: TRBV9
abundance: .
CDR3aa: CASSSHMNTEAFF
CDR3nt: TGTGCCAGCAGCTCCCACATGAACACTGAAGCTTTCTTT

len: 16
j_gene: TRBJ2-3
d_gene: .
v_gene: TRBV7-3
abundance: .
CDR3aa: CASSLLAGGETDTQYF
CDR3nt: TGTGCCAGCAGCTTACTAGCCGGGGGAGAAACAGATACGCAGTATTTT

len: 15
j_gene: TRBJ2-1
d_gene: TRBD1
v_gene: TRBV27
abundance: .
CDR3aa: CASSSTGDPYNEQFF
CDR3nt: TGTGCCAGCAGTTCTACAGGGGACCCCTACAATGAGCAGTTCTTC

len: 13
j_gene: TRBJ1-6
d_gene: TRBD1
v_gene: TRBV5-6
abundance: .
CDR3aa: CASSLEGWGQTLF
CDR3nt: TGTGCCAGCAGCTTGGAAGGTTGGGGACAGACTCTCTTT

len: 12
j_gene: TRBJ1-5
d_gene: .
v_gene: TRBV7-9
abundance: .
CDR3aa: CASRGAGQPQHF
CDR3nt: TGTGCCAGCAGAGGAGCCGGGCAGCCCCAGCATTTT

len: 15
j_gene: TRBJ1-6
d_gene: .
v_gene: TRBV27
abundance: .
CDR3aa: CASSLGGRYNSPLHF
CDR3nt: TGTGCCAGCAGTTTAGGAGGACGGTATAATTCACCCCTCCACTTT

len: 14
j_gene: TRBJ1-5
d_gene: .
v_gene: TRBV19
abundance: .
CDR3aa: CASSIGRSPPPQHF
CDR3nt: TGTGCCAGTAGTATAGGACGGAGCCCTCCGCCCCAGCATTTT

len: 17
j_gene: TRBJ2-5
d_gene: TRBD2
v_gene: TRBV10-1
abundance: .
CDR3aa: CASGPTTSGGSRETQYF
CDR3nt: TGCGCCAGCGGACCTACGACTAGCGGGGGGTCTCGAGAGACCCAGTACTTC

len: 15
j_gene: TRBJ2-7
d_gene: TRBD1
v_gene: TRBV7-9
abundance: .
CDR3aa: CASSLKGQGTYEQYF
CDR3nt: TGTGCCAGCAGCTTAAAGGGACAGGGCACCTACGAGCAGTACTTC

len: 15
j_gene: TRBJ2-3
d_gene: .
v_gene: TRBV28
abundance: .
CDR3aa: CASSLRWGRGVTQYF
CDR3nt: TGTGCCAGCAGTTTAAGGTGGGGGAGGGGGGTTACGCAGTATTTT

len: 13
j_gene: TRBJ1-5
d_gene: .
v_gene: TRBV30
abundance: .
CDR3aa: CAWSVREDQPQHF
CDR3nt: TGTGCCTGGAGTGTACGGGAGGATCAGCCCCAGCATTTT

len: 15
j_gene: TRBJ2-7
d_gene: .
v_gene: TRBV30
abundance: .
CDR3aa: CAWSTGGALPYEQYF
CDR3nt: TGTGCCTGGAGTACGGGCGGGGCCCTACCCTACGAGCAGTACTTC

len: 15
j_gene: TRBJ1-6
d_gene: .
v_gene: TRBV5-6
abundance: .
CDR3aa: CASSSRRRLNSPLHF
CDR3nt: TGTGCCAGCAGCTCCAGACGGAGACTCAATTCACCCCTCCACTTT

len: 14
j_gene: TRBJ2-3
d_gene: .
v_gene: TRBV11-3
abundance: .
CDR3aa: CASSLNKGSDTQYF
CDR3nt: TGTGCCAGCAGCTTAAATAAGGGGTCAGATACGCAGTATTTT

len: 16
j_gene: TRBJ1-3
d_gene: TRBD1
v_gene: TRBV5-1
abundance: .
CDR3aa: CASSLGQAGTGNTIYF
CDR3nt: TGCGCCAGCAGCCTAGGACAGGCAGGGACTGGAAACACCATATATTTT

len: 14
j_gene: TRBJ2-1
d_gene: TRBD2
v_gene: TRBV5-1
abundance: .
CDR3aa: CASSPGGPNNEQFF
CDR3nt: TGCGCCAGCAGCCCGGGGGGGCCAAACAATGAGCAGTTCTTC

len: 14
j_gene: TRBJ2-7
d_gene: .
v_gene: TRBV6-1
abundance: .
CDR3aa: CASSEFYSSYEQYF
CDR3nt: TGTGCCAGCAGTGAATTTTACAGCTCCTACGAGCAGTACTTC

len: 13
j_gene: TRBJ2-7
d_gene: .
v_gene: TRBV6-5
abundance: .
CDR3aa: CASSTSRAYEQYF
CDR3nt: TGTGCCAGCAGTACCTCCCGGGCCTACGAGCAGTACTTC

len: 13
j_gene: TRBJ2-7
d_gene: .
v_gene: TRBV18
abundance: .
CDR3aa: CASSPIQGYEQYF
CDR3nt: TGTGCCAGCTCACCAATACAGGGCTACGAGCAGTACTTC

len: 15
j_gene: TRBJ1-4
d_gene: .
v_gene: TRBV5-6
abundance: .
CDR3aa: CASSFLDRDNEKLFF
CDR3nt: TGTGCCAGCAGCTTCCTGGACAGAGATAATGAAAAACTGTTTTTT

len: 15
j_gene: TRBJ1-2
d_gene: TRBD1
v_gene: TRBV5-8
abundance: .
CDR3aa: CASSLLGGDTYGYTF
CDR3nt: TGTGCCAGCAGCTTGCTAGGGGGCGATACGTATGGCTACACCTTC

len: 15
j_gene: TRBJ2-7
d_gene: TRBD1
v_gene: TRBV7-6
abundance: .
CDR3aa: CASSFGQGSSYEQYF
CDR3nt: TGTGCCAGCAGCTTTGGACAGGGAAGCTCCTACGAGCAGTACTTC

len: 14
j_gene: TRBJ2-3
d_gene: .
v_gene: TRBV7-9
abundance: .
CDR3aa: CASSRIVVTDTQYF
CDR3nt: TGTGCCAGCAGTCGAATCGTAGTGACAGATACGCAGTATTTT

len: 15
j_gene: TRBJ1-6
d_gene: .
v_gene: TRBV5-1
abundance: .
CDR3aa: CASSLAQGNNSPLHF
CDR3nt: TGCGCCAGCAGCTTGGCGCAGGGAAATAATTCACCCCTCCACTTT

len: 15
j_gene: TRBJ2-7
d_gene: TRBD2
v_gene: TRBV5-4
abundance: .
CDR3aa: CASSLTSGGIYEQYF
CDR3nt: TGTGCCAGCAGCTTAACGAGCGGGGGGATCTACGAGCAGTACTTC

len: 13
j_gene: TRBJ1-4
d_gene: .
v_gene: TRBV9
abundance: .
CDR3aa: CASSVALNEKLFF
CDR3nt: TGTGCCAGCAGCGTGGCCCTTAATGAAAAACTGTTTTTT

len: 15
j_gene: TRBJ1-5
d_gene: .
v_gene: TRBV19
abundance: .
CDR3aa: CASSTGIWSNQPQHF
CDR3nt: TGTGCCAGTAGTACGGGGATTTGGAGCAATCAGCCCCAGCATTTT

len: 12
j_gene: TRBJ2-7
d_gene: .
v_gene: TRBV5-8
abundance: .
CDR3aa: CASSFNSIEQYF
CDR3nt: TGTGCCAGCAGCTTCAACAGCATCGAGCAGTACTTC